This TCR beta chain comes out of a study of cytomegalovirus exposure and HLA in healthy donors. With 60 Vbeta and 13 Jbeta primers, the PCR was carried out. The assay was immunoSEQ multiplex PCR, and TCRdb's table has in-frame clones only and misses some. The repertoire has 210,000 or so clones, approximately 90% of them found once; the top ten carry roughly 1%. The CDR3 contains 14 residues. With V trimmed by 8 bases and J by 2 bases, 8 bases remained unmatched. The germline V gene has CDR1 SNHLY and CDR2 FYNNEI. The sample was PBMCs. The sequence came from a woman younger than 35 in good health and CMV-seronegative. The chain carries TRBV2 and TRBJ2-7; 8 bases align to TRBD2. The CDR3 DNA is TGTGCCAGCCACCCGCGGGGGGCCCCCTACGAGCAGTACTTC. Protein: CASHPRGAPYEQYF.